The rows below give T cell receptor beta chains drawn from one sample of a study of shared clonotypes between healthy human individuals. Produced via immunoSEQ multiplex PCR; TCRdb's table is partial and in-frame only. Here the sample spans some 740,000 clones, about 92% being singletons. Input material: naive CD8+ T cells sorted from blood. The receptor set was obtained from a man in his thirties or forties in good health. Both conserved end residues are trimmed from each CDR3.

j_call v_call cdr3_aa
TRBJ2-7 TRBV13 ASSLERGGSSYEQY
TRBJ2-7 TRBV2 ASRGRPYEQY
TRBJ1-5 TRBV18 ASSPYSIQGGNQPQH
TRBJ2-3 TRBV9 ASSVPPSMTGALDTQY
TRBJ2-7 TRBV6-5 ASSYSGSYEQY
TRBJ2-1 TRBV2 ASRSGGENNEQF
TRBJ2-2 TRBV2 ASWGGLAETNTGELF
TRBJ2-7 TRBV6-1 ASSYRDRYYEQY
TRBJ2-1 TRBV15 ATSRIPPHDRGQDDEQF
TRBJ2-5 TRBV27 ASRKRSGKGETQY
TRBJ2-1 TRBV5-1 ATKQGNNEQF
TRBJ1-2 TRBV29-1 SVDWGAPYGYT
TRBJ2-1 TRBV6-5 ASRPTSGDEQF
TRBJ2-7 TRBV28 ASGRLGLAALYEQY
TRBJ2-7 TRBV7-8 ASRGTGAGEQY
TRBJ1-1 TRBV29-1 SVEAGHLVGAF
TRBJ1-1 TRBV27 ASRGARNTEAF
TRBJ2-1 TRBV9 ASSVASLNNEQF
TRBJ2-5 TRBV11-2 ASSLGYRGRETQY
TRBJ2-2 TRBV7-3 ASSLTLGNPVQFANTGELF
TRBJ2-5 TRBV7-8 ASSSIAGARETQY
TRBJ2-7 TRBV5-5 ASSLAVRGLDEQY
TRBJ1-5 TRBV4-1 ASSPDISYQPQH
TRBJ2-1 TRBV10-2 ASSELRQADNEQF
TRBJ1-5 TRBV27 ASSPADSVVTGRQPQH
TRBJ2-1 TRBV19 ASSIVAGGGYNEQF
TRBJ2-7 TRBV27 ASSLYISYEQY
TRBJ1-1 TRBV28 ASSLSFMNTEAF
TRBJ2-7 TRBV6-6 ASSSDKRNEQY
TRBJ1-3 TRBV27 ASSLGVSGNTIY
TRBJ2-1 TRBV19 ASSITHNEQF
TRBJ1-1 TRBV7-6 ASSLVGLSSLGTEAF
TRBJ2-1 TRBV30 AWTLDSSNEQF
TRBJ1-1 TRBV28 ASSLWFGEAF
TRBJ2-1 TRBV28 ATRFGTGVNNEQF
TRBJ2-5 TRBV4-3 ASSQAEGQGQETQY
TRBJ2-1 TRBV27 ASSLRDRKGNEQF
TRBJ2-3 TRBV11-3 ASSLDIDGRDSDTQY
TRBJ1-5 TRBV6-1 ASSAPLRGSGNQPQH
TRBJ1-1 TRBV7-9 ASSHPPG
TRBJ2-7 TRBV19 ASSVTSMSIYEQY
TRBJ2-3 TRBV9 ASSVYGTRGGDTQY
TRBJ2-3 TRBV5-1 ASSLVGTTDTQY
TRBJ2-1 TRBV10-3 AIGGRGGDEQF
TRBJ1-5 TRBV10-3 AISPGESNQPQH
TRBJ2-2 TRBV5-4 ASRTGNSSPGELF
TRBJ2-7 TRBV7-9 ASTPVTSGYEQY
TRBJ2-3 TRBV10-3 AISESRGLASDTQY
TRBJ2-1 TRBV19 ASSPPFISLDEQF
TRBJ1-2 TRBV7-9 ASSLAGGGYT
TRBJ2-7 TRBV2 ASSEREGQGTYEQY
TRBJ2-7 TRBV20-1 SARVDYEQY
TRBJ2-3 TRBV5-1 ASSLGGAASDTQY